A selection of T cell receptor beta chains follows, all from one sample in a study of T cell responses to AZD1222 COVID-19 vaccine. The method was immunoSEQ multiplex PCR; TCRdb's version includes in-frame clones alone and lacks a portion of them. The sample carries nearly 90,000 clones, over 75% recorded once. The sample consisted of peripheral blood, taken 28 days after the second AZD1222 dose. The source of these receptors is an adult who received the AZD1222 COVID-19 vaccine. CDR3s include the opening cysteine and the closing phenylalanine or tryptophan. A D gene is named only where the DNA matches it firmly. A row's size may be missing; if present it is once, few, many or a size class.

J: TRBJ1-5
size: -
V: TRBV30
D: -
DNA: TGTGCCTGGAGCTACCACTGGGGTCAGCCCCAGCATTTT
CDR3: CAWSYHWGQPQHF

J: TRBJ1-3
size: few
V: TRBV5-1
D: TRBD1
DNA: TGCGCCAGCAGCCCCGGGGACAGGGGTTGGGGAAACACCATATATTTT
CDR3: CASSPGDRGWGNTIYF

J: TRBJ1-1
size: -
V: TRBV27
D: -
DNA: TGTGCCAGCAGTTTATCGGGGGTACTCACTGAAGCTTTCTTT
CDR3: CASSLSGVLTEAFF

J: TRBJ1-2
size: -
V: TRBV29-1
D: -
DNA: TGCAGCGTTGAAAAACTTTTCCCCTATGGCTACACCTTC
CDR3: CSVEKLFPYGYTF

J: TRBJ1-1
size: -
V: TRBV5-6
D: -
DNA: TGTGCCAGCAGCTTGGGGGGAGTCGCTGAAGCTTTCTTT
CDR3: CASSLGGVAEAFF

J: TRBJ2-2
size: -
V: TRBV28
D: -
DNA: TGTGCCAGCATTGGGACGTTCGGGGAGCTGTTTTTT
CDR3: CASIGTFGELFF

J: TRBJ2-2
size: -
V: TRBV11-3
D: TRBD2
DNA: TGTGCCAGCAGCTTAAGCGGGGCCACCACCGGGGAGCTGTTTTTT
CDR3: CASSLSGATTGELFF

J: TRBJ2-5
size: -
V: TRBV24-1
D: -
DNA: TGTGCCACCAGTGATGGGGGGATCCAAGAGACCCAGTACTTC
CDR3: CATSDGGIQETQYF

J: TRBJ2-1
size: -
V: TRBV5-6
D: -
DNA: TGTGCCAGCAGCTTAATCCAGGGCAATGAGCAGTTCTTC
CDR3: CASSLIQGNEQFF

J: TRBJ2-1
size: -
V: TRBV9
D: TRBD2
DNA: TGTGCCAGCAGCATACTTAGCGGGGTAGACAATGAGCAGTTCTTC
CDR3: CASSILSGVDNEQFF

J: TRBJ1-2
size: -
V: TRBV3-1/TRBV3-2
D: TRBD1
DNA: TGTGCCAGCAGTCGGACAGGTCAGAACTATGGCTACACCTTC
CDR3: CASSRTGQNYGYTF

J: TRBJ2-3
size: once
V: TRBV2
D: TRBD2
DNA: TGTGCCAGCAGTGAGGCGGGGACTAGCGGGGGAACACAACAGTCTACGCAGTATTTT
CDR3: CASSEAGTSGGTQQSTQYF

J: TRBJ1-3
size: -
V: TRBV19
D: -
DNA: TGTGCCAGTAGCTACAAGGGCAACACCATATATTTT
CDR3: CASSYKGNTIYF

J: TRBJ2-3
size: -
V: TRBV6-6
D: TRBD1
DNA: TGTGCCAGCAGTTTCCTGGGGCAGGGGGGCACAGATACGCAGTATTTT
CDR3: CASSFLGQGGTDTQYF

J: TRBJ2-5
size: -
V: TRBV5-1
D: TRBD2
DNA: TGCGCCAGCAGCTTTAAGAGGAATAGCGGGGGAACAGAGACCCAGTACTTC
CDR3: CASSFKRNSGGTETQYF

J: TRBJ1-1
size: -
V: TRBV7-3
D: -
DNA: TGTGCCAGCAGCTCCCAACCCATGAACACTGAAGCTTTCTTT
CDR3: CASSSQPMNTEAFF

J: TRBJ1-3
size: -
V: TRBV10-3
D: -
DNA: TGTGCCATCAGTGAGTCATTAACTACTGGAAACACCATATATTTT
CDR3: CAISESLTTGNTIYF

J: TRBJ1-1
size: -
V: TRBV27
D: -
DNA: TGTGCCAGCAGGGATGGGGGGGGAATGAACACTGAAGCTTTCTTT
CDR3: CASRDGGGMNTEAFF

J: TRBJ2-7
size: -
V: TRBV3-1/TRBV3-2
D: -
DNA: TGTGCCAGCAGCCAAGGGCAGGGAAGAGGCGAGCAATACTTC
CDR3: CASSQGQGRGEQYF

J: TRBJ1-1
size: once
V: TRBV5-1
D: -
DNA: TGCGCCAGCAGCTTAGGAGGGAAAGAGGGGACTGAAGCTTTCTTT
CDR3: CASSLGGKEGTEAFF

J: TRBJ1-3
size: -
V: TRBV7-3
D: -
DNA: TGTGCCAGCAGCTTAGGCACAAGCAGTGGAAACACCATATATTTT
CDR3: CASSLGTSSGNTIYF

J: TRBJ2-1
size: -
V: TRBV7-8
D: TRBD1
DNA: TGTGCCAGCAGCCTAATGACAGGGCGCCAGGGGGATGAGCAGTTCTTC
CDR3: CASSLMTGRQGDEQFF

J: TRBJ2-2
size: -
V: TRBV20-1
D: -
DNA: TGCAGTGCTAGTTACAGGACGAACACCGGGGAGCTGTTTTTT
CDR3: CSASYRTNTGELFF

J: TRBJ1-2
size: -
V: TRBV11-2
D: TRBD1
DNA: TGTGCCAGCAGCGGTGGAGGGGGCCTCTATGGCTACACCTTC
CDR3: CASSGGGGLYGYTF

J: TRBJ2-7
size: -
V: TRBV7-3
D: -
DNA: TGTGCCAGCAGCTTAGGGAGCGGAGAGCAGTACTTC
CDR3: CASSLGSGEQYF

J: TRBJ1-1
size: -
V: TRBV7-3
D: -
DNA: TGTGCCAGCAGCTTAGGGACGGCGAACACTGAAGCTTTCTTT
CDR3: CASSLGTANTEAFF

J: TRBJ1-1
size: -
V: TRBV7-2
D: -
DNA: TGTGCCAGCACCGACCAGCCGAACACTGAAGCTTTCTTT
CDR3: CASTDQPNTEAFF

J: TRBJ1-1
size: -
V: TRBV2
D: TRBD1
DNA: TGTGCCAGCAGCGCATCCGGGACAGGGTTCGCTGAAGCTTTCTTT
CDR3: CASSASGTGFAEAFF

J: TRBJ2-7
size: -
V: TRBV30
D: -
DNA: TGTGCCTGGAGTGTATCGCCAGAATGGCTCGAGCAGTACTTC
CDR3: CAWSVSPEWLEQYF

J: TRBJ1-2
size: once
V: TRBV6-5
D: -
DNA: TGTGCCAGCAGTTCAGTAATAGGGTACGACTATGGCTACACCTTC
CDR3: CASSSVIGYDYGYTF

J: TRBJ1-1
size: -
V: TRBV7-9
D: -
DNA: TGTGCCAGCAGCTTATCTTCAGGGTCGCAGGAAGCTTTCTTT
CDR3: CASSLSSGSQEAFF

J: TRBJ2-7
size: -
V: TRBV5-6
D: -
DNA: TGTGCCAGCAGCTTGGTGGTGGGCGAGCAGTACTTC
CDR3: CASSLVVGEQYF

J: TRBJ2-5
size: -
V: TRBV9
D: TRBD2
DNA: TGTGCCAGCAGCGCGACTAGCGGGGGGCAAGAGACCCAGTACTTC
CDR3: CASSATSGGQETQYF

J: TRBJ1-4
size: -
V: TRBV11-3
D: -
DNA: TGTGCCAGCAGCCCGGGGCCGACCCGGGAACTGTTTTTT
CDR3: CASSPGPTRELFF

J: TRBJ2-1
size: -
V: TRBV7-6
D: TRBD2
DNA: TGTGCCAGCAGCTTAGGCCTAGCGGGGGGGAATGAGCAGTTCTTC
CDR3: CASSLGLAGGNEQFF

J: TRBJ1-2
size: few
V: TRBV30
D: TRBD1
DNA: TGTGCCTGGAAAACAGGGGGTAACTATGGCTACACCTTC
CDR3: CAWKTGGNYGYTF

J: TRBJ2-2
size: once
V: TRBV4-1
D: -
DNA: TGCGCCAGCGGTCGCTTCACCGGGGAGCTGTTTTTT
CDR3: CASGRFTGELFF

J: TRBJ2-7
size: -
V: TRBV7-9
D: -
DNA: TGTGCCAGCAGCTTAGGAAGCGCATACGAGCAGTACTTC
CDR3: CASSLGSAYEQYF

J: TRBJ2-2
size: -
V: TRBV7-3
D: TRBD2
DNA: TGTGCCAGCAGCTTAAAGCGGGGGAACACCGGGGAGCTGTTTTTT
CDR3: CASSLKRGNTGELFF

J: TRBJ2-2
size: -
V: TRBV6-5
D: -
DNA: TGTGCCACGACGGGACTCTCACTAACCGGGGAGCTGTTTTTT
CDR3: CATTGLSLTGELFF